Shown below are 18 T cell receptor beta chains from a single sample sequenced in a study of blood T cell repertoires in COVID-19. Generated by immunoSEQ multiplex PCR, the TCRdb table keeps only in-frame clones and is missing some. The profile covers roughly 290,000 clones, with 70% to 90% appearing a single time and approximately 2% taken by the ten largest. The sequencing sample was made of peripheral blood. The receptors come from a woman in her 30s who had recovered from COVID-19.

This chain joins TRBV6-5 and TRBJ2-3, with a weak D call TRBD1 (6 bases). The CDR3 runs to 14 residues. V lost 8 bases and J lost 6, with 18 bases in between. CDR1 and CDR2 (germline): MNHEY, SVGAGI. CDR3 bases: TGTGCCAGCCGGGAACAGGGTGAGGGCGATACGCAGTATTTT. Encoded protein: CASREQGEGDTQYF.

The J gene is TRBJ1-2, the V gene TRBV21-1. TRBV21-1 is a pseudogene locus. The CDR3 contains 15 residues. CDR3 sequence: CASSKGPRANYGYTF. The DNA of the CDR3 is TGTGCCAGCAGCAAAGGCCCCCGGGCTAACTATGGCTACACCTTC.

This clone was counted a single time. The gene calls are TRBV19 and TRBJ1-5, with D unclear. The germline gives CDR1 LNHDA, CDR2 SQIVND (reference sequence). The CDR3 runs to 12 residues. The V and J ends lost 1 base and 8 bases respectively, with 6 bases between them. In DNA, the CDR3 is TGTGCCAGTAGTATAGGCTATAAGCCCCAGCATTTT. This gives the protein CASSIGYKPQHF.

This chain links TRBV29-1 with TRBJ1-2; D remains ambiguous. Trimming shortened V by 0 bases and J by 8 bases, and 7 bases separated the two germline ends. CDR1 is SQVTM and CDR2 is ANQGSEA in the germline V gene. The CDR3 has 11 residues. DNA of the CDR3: TGCAGCGTTGAAGACGGAGAGGGCTACACCTTC. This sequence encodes CSVEDGEGYTF. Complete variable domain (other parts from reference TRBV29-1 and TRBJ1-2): SAVISQKPSRDICQRGTSLTIQCQVDSQVTMMFWYRQQPGQSLTLIATANQGSEATYESGFVIDKFPISRPNLTFSTLTVSNMSPEDSSIYLCSVEDGEGYTFGSGTRLTVV.

DNA for the CDR3: TGCGCCAGCAGCCACGGACAGGGTAAAAGCTCTGGGGCCAACGTCCTGACTTTC. This gives the protein CASSHGQGKSSGANVLTF. The gene calls are TRBV4-1 and TRBJ2-6; 8 bases line up with TRBD1. In germline, CDR1 is MGHRA, CDR2 YSYEKL. Germline trimming cut 3 bases from V and 0 bases from J; bases unmatched to any gene: 7. The CDR3 covers 18 residues.

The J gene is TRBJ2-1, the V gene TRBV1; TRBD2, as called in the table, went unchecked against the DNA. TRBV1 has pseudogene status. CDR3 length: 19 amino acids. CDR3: CTSSPSLSLGSGRVNEQFF. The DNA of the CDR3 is TGCACCAGCAGCCCTTCGCTGTCTTTAGGTAGCGGGAGGGTGAATGAGCAGTTCTTC.

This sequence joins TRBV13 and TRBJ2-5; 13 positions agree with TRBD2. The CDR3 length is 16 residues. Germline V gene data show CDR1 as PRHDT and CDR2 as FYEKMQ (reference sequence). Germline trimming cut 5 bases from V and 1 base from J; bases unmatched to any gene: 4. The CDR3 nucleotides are TGTGCCAGCAGCGCCCGACTAGCGGGGGGCCAAGAGACCCAGTACTTC. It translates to CASSARLAGGQETQYF.

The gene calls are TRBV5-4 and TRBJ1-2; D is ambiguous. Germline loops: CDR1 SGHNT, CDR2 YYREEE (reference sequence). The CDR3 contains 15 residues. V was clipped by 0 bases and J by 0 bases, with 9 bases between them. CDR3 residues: CASSLDRAANYGYTF. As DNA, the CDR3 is TGTGCCAGCAGCTTGGATAGAGCCGCTAACTATGGCTACACCTTC.

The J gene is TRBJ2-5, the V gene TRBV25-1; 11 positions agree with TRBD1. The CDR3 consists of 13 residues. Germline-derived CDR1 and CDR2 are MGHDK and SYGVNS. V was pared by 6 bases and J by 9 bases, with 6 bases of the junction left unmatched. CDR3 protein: CASSGGQGVPQYF. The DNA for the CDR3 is TGTGCCAGCAGCGGGGGACAGGGGGTGCCCCAGTACTTC.

DNA of the CDR3: TGTGCCAGCAGTTTCACACCCGGACAGGGGAGCTATGGCTACACCTTC. The encoded protein is CASSFTPGQGSYGYTF. This chain uses TRBV27 with TRBJ1-2; 9 bases line up with TRBD1. The CDR3 contains 16 residues. Germline V lookup: CDR1 MNHEY, CDR2 SMNVEV (reference sequence). J lost 4 bases, V lost 3 bases, and 9 bases had no gene match.

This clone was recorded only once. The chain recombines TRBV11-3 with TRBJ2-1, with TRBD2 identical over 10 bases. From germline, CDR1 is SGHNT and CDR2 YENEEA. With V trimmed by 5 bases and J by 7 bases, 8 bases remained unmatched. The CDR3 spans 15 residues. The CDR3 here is CASSPQRGGFNEQFF. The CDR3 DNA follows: TGTGCCAGCAGCCCCCAGCGGGGGGGCTTTAATGAGCAGTTCTTC.

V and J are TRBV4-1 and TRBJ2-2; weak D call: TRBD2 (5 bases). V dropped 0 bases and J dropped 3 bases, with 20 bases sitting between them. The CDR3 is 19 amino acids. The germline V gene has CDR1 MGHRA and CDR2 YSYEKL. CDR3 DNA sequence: TGCGCCAGCAGCCAAGATCAGTCTCTCACCGGGGTGGACACCGGGGAGCTGTTTTTT. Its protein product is CASSQDQSLTGVDTGELFF.

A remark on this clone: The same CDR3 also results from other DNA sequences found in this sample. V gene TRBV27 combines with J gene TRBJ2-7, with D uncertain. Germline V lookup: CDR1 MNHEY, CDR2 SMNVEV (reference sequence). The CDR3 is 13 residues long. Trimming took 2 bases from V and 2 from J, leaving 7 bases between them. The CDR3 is CASSLGQTYEQYF. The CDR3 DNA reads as TGTGCCAGCAGTTTAGGGCAGACCTACGAGCAGTACTTC.

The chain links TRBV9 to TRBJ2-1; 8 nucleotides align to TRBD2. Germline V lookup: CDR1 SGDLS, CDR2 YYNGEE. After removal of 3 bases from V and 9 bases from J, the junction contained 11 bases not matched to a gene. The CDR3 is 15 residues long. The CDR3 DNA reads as TGTGCCAGCAGCGCCTCCGGGACTAGTCAGCGTGAGCAGTTCTTC. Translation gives CASSASGTSQREQFF.

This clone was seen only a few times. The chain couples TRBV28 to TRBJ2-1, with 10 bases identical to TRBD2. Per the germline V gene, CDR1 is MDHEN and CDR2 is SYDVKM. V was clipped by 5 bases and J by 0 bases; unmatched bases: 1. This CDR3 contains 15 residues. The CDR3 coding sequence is TGTGCCAGCAGTCCTAGCGGGGGCTCCTACAATGAGCAGTTCTTC. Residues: CASSPSGGSYNEQFF.

For the CDR3, the DNA is TGCAGCGTTGGTCGAGGGAACACCGGGGAGCTGTTTTTT. Its translation: CSVGRGNTGELFF. J is TRBJ2-2 and V is TRBV29-1; D gene unclear. V lost 4 bases and J lost 1, with 7 bases in between. This CDR3 is 13 amino acids long. The germline CDR1 and CDR2 sequences are SQVTM and ANQGSEA.

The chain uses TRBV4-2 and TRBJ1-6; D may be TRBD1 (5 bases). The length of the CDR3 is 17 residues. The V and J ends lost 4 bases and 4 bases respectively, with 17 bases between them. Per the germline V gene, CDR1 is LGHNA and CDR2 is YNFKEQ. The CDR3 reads CASSPRGRPDYNSPLHF. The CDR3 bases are TGTGCCAGCAGCCCGCGGGGCAGGCCAGATTATAATTCACCCCTCCACTTT.

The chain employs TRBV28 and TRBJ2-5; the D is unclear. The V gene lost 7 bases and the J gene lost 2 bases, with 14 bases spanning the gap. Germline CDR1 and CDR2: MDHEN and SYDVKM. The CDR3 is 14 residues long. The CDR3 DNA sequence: TGTGCCAGCACCCAGTTATCCAAACAAGAGACCCAGTACTTC. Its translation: CASTQLSKQETQYF.